This TCR beta chain was retrieved from a study of tumor-infiltrating lymphocytes in primary liver carcinoma. CDR1 is SGHDN and CDR2 is FVKESK in the germline V gene. The CDR3 spans 13 residues. The V end lost 4 bases, the J end lost 3 bases, and 10 bases lay between the germline ends. Unsorted whole blood served as the source of blood RNA, and germline DNA was extracted as well. Details on this clonotype: Its antigen is not identified. The CDR3 ends on some other residue instead of the conserved phenylalanine or tryptophan, so this is likely a read error.

Overall study findings and caveats: Tumor specimens were characterized by a significantly higher top-250-clone fraction than blood (p = 0.039).

Total RNA (roughly 530 ng) served as template for TCR beta cDNA synthesis primed by a constant-region primer. Each TCR beta library was derived from three nested multiplex PCR rounds that employed slightly modified ARM-PCR. The two initial PCR rounds, around 11 cycles each, used TRBV1-TRBV30 forward and C-beta reverse primers. TCRdb recomputed calls from the multiplex PCR reads with MiXCR, one row per CDR3 protein. The sample lists fewer than 350,000 distinct CDR3 sequences; less than 75% were seen once. The origin of this receptor is a middle-aged man with primary liver carcinoma and hepatitis B virus infection. V is TRBV14 and J is TRBJ2-7, with a weak D call TRBD1 (6 bases). The sequenced material came from peripheral blood. The CDR3 here is CASSPRDIYEQYS. In nucleotides, the CDR3 is TGTGCCAGCAGCCCCCGGGACATCTACGAGCAGTACTCC.